A single sample is the source of the 7 T cell receptor beta chains below, sequenced in a study of beta chain features in type 1 diabetes. Every bit of the isolated RNA underwent reverse transcription, so sequencing read expressed TCRB transcripts. Measured with immunoSEQ multiplex PCR; TCRdb has only the in-frame clones, and not every one. The data hold about 120,000 clones, with about 18% observed a single time. Their recognized antigens are unknown. Findings and limits, study-wide: When Type 1 diabetes patients were examined, their TCRB CDR3s proved moderately but significantly shorter in all four CD4+ subsets.

The sequencing input was central memory CD4+ T cells from blood. All receptors come from a man aged 18-30 years with type 1 diabetes.

The rearrangement links TRBV19 to TRBJ1-2, with 8 positions matching TRBD1. Unmatched junction bases numbered 17, after V lost 7 bases and J lost 7 bases. The CDR3 has 16 residues. Looked up from germline, CDR1 is LNHDA and CDR2 is SQIVND (reference sequence). The CDR3 sequence is CASISLVPGGEIGYTF. The DNA of the CDR3 is TGTGCCAGTATCTCCTTGGTCCCAGGGGGCGAGATTGGCTACACCTTC.

The chain is built from TRBV4-1 and TRBJ2-6; D is ambiguous. Germline CDR1 reads MGHRA; CDR2 reads YSYEKL. With 2 bases removed from V and 0 bases from J, the gap between germline ends came to 11 bases. The CDR3 runs to 17 residues. The CDR3 reads CASSQLTLASGANVLTF. The CDR3, as DNA: TGCGCCAGCAGCCAACTGACTTTAGCCTCTGGGGCCAACGTCCTGACTTTC.

This clone came up once. The chain joins TRBV7-8 to TRBJ2-5; 8 positions match TRBD2. Germline lookup yields CDR1 SGHVS and CDR2 FQNEAQ. Trimming cost V 5 bases and J 1 base; bases outside gene matches: 6. CDR3 length equals 15 residues. CDR3 sequence reads: CASSRLSGAQETQYF. The CDR3 DNA reads as TGTGCCAGCAGCCGGCTTAGCGGGGCCCAAGAGACCCAGTACTTC.

The sample holds one count of this clone. This chain joins TRBV6-6 and TRBJ2-1; tentatively, D is TRBD1 or TRBD2 (6 bases each). Germline V lookup: CDR1 MNHNY, CDR2 SVGAGI (reference sequence). There are 15 residues in the CDR3. Trimming pared 0 bases from V and 6 bases from J, leaving 12 bases between. CDR3 bases: TGTGCCAGCAGTTACTCGATCCCGGGGGCCAATGAGCAGTTCTTC. It is translated as CASSYSIPGANEQFF.

The chain couples TRBV4-1 to TRBJ1-2; D uncertain. V was clipped by 1 base and J by 7 bases, with 16 bases between them. There are 15 residues in the CDR3. CDR1 and CDR2 (germline): MGHRA, YSYEKL. This CDR3 is CASSQVAQVISGYTF. The CDR3, as DNA: TGCGCCAGCAGCCAAGTTGCTCAGGTTATTAGTGGCTACACCTTC.

This clone occurred many times. The V call is TRBV14, the J call TRBJ2-7; the match to TRBD1 covers 8 bases. CDR1 and CDR2 (germline): SGHDN, FVKESK. The CDR3 runs to 15 residues. The V and J ends lost 3 bases and 3 bases, in that order; junction bases with no gene match: 7. The CDR3 loop reads CASSQATGAFYEQYF. The CDR3 region has the DNA TGTGCCAGCAGCCAGGCGACAGGGGCGTTCTACGAGCAGTACTTC.

This chain connects TRBV6-5 to TRBJ2-1; 8 bases align to TRBD2. This CDR3 is 15 amino acids long. The germline V gene encodes CDR1 MNHEY and CDR2 SVGAGI. Trimming removed 7 bases from V and 1 base from J; junction bases left unmatched: 6. In nucleotides, the CDR3 is TGTGCCAGCACCCGGGAGGGGGGGTCCTACAATGAGCAGTTCTTC. Protein product: CASTREGGSYNEQFF.